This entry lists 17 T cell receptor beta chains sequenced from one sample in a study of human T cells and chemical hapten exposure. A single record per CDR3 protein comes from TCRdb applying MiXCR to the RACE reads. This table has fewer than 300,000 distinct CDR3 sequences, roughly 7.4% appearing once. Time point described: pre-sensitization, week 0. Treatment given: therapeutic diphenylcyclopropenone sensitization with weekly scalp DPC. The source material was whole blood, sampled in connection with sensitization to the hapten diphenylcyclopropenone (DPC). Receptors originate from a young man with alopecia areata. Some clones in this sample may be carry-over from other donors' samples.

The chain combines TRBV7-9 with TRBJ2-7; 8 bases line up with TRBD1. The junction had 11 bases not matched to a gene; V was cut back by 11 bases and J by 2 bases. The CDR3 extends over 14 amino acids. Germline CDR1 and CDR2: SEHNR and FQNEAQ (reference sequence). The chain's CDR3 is CAYSPGQGAYEQYF. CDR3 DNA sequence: TGTGCCTACTCGCCTGGACAGGGAGCCTACGAGCAGTACTTC.

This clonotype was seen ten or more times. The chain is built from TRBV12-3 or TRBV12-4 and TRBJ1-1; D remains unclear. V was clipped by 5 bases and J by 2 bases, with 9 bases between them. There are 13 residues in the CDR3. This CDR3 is CASSLGHNTEAFF. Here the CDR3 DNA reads TGTGCCAGCAGTCTCGGGCATAACACTGAAGCTTTCTTT.

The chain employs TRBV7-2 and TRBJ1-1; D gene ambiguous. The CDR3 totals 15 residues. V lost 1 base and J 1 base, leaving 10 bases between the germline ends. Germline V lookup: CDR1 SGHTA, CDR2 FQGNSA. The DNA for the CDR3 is TGTGCCAGCAGCTTAGAACTGGGGAGGAACACTGAAGCTTTCTTT. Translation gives CASSLELGRNTEAFF.

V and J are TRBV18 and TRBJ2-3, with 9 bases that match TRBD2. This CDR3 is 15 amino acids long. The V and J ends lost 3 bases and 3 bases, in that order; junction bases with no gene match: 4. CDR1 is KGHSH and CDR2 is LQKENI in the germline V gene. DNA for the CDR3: TGTGCCAGCTCACCCAGCGGGGGGTCAACAGATACGCAGTATTTT. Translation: CASSPSGGSTDTQYF.

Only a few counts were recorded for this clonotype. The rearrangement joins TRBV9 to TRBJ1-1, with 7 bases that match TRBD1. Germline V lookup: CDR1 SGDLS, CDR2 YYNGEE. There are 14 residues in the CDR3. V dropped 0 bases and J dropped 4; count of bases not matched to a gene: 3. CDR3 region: CASSVEAGGTEAFF. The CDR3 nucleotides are TGTGCCAGCAGCGTAGAGGCAGGGGGCACTGAAGCTTTCTTT.

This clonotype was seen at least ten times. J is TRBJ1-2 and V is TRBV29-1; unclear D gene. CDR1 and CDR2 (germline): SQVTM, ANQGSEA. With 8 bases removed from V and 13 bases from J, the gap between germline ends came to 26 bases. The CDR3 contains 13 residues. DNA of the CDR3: TGCAGCACCGACCCAGTGCTCCGCCAAGATGGCACCTTC. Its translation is CSTDPVLRQDGTF.

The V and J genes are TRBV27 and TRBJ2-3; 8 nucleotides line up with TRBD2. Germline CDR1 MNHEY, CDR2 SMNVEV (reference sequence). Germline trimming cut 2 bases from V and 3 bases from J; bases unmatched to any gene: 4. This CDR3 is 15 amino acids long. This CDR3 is CASSLLAGQTDTQYF. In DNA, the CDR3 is TGTGCCAGCAGTTTACTAGCGGGTCAGACAGATACGCAGTATTTT.

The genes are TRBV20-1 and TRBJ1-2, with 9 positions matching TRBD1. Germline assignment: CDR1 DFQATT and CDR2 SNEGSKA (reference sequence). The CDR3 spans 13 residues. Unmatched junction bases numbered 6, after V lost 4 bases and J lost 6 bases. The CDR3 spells CSATGTGRHGYTF. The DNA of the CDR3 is TGCAGTGCTACGGGGACAGGGCGACATGGCTACACCTTC.

CDR3 protein: CASSPGLAQGGEQYV. The CDR3 nucleotides read TGTGCCAGCTCACCGGGACTAGCCCAGGGAGGCGAGCAGTACGTC. V gene TRBV18 combines with J gene TRBJ2-7; 9 bases are a match to TRBD2. The CDR3 is made up of 15 amino acids. After removal of 3 bases from V and 6 bases from J, the junction contained 9 bases not matched to a gene. The V gene's germline CDR1 is KGHSH and CDR2 LQKENI.

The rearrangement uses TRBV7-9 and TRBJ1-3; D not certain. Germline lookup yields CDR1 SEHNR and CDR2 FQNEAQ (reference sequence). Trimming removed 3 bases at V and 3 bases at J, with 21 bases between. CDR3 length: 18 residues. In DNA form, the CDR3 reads TGTGCCAGCAGCTTTCGAGGCGGCAGGAGGAACGTTGGAAACACCATATATTTT. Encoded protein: CASSFRGGRRNVGNTIYF.

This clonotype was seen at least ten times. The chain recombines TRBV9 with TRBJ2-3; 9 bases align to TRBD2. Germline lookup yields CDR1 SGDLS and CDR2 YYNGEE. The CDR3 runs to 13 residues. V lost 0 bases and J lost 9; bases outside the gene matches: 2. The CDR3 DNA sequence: TGTGCCAGCAGCGTAGATGCGGGGGGGACGCAGTATTTT. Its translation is CASSVDAGGTQYF.

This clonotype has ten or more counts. The CDR3 DNA is TGCGCCAGCAGCGGTCCGAGTCTCACCGGGGAGCTGTTTTTT. Translation: CASSGPSLTGELFF. V and J are TRBV5-1 and TRBJ2-2; D is ambiguous. The CDR3 covers 14 residues. The V gene lost 4 bases and the J gene lost 4 bases, with 11 bases spanning the gap. In germline, CDR1 is SGHRS, CDR2 YFSETQ.

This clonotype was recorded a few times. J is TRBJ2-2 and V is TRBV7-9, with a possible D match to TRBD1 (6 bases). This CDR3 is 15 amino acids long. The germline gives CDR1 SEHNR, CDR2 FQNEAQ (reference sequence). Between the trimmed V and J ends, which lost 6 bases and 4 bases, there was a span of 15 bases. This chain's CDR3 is CASSNRQERTGELFF. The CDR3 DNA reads TGTGCCAGCAGTAATCGACAGGAGCGCACCGGGGAGCTGTTTTTT.

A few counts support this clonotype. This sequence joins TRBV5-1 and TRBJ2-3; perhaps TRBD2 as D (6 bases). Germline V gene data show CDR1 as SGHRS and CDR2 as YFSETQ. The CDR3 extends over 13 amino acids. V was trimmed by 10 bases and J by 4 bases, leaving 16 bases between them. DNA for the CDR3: TGCGCCGGGGCCACTAGCAATTCAGATACGCAGTATTTT. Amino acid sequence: CAGATSNSDTQYF.

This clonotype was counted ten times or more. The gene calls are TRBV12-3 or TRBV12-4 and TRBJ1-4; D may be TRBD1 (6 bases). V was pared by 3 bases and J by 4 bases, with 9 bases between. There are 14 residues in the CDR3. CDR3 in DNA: TGTGCCAGCAGTTTTCGGACAGATAATGAAAAACTGTTTTTT. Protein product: CASSFRTDNEKLFF.

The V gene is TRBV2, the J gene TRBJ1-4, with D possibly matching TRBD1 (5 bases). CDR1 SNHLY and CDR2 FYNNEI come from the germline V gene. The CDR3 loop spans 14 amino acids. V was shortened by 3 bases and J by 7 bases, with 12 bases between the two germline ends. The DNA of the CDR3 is TGTGCCAGCAGTGAGATGACCGGGGCTGAAAAACTGTTTTTT. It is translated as CASSEMTGAEKLFF.

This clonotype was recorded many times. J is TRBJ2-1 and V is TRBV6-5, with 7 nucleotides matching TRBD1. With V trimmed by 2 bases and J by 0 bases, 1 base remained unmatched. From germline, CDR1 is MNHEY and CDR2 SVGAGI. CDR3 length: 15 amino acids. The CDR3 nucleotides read TGTGCCAGCAGTTACGGGGACAGCTCCTACAATGAGCAGTTCTTC. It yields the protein CASSYGDSSYNEQFF.